The 26 T cell receptor beta chains in this list originate from one sample, sequenced in a study of blood T cell repertoires in COVID-19. Method: immunoSEQ multiplex PCR; TCRdb's copy keeps in-frame clones and lacks some. This sample has some 94,000 clones, with approximately 87% found just once. Input material: peripheral blood. The receptor set was obtained from a human donor in a cohort sampled during active COVID-19.

This chain joins TRBV18 and TRBJ1-1; the D gene is possibly TRBD1 (5 bases). The CDR3 extends over 14 amino acids. With 3 bases removed from V and 1 base from J, the gap between germline ends came to 9 bases. From germline, CDR1 is KGHSH and CDR2 LQKENI. In DNA form, the CDR3 reads TGTGCCAGCTCACCCTACGGACAGAACACTGAAGCTTTCTTT. It translates to CASSPYGQNTEAFF.

This chain links TRBV28 with TRBJ1-4; 9 nucleotides align to TRBD1. The ends lost 11 bases at V and 0 bases at J; junction bases unmatched: 7. This CDR3 is built from 15 residues. Germline CDR1 MDHEN, CDR2 SYDVKM. The CDR3 is CACGQGSATNEKLFF. The DNA for the CDR3 is TGTGCCTGCGGACAGGGGTCTGCAACTAATGAAAAACTGTTTTTT.

V and J are TRBV6-1 and TRBJ1-3; no reliable D call. Germline-derived CDR1 and CDR2 are MNHNS and SASEGT. V was clipped by 3 bases and J by 8 bases, with 14 bases between them. This CDR3 is 14 amino acids long. The CDR3: CASSESGRKDTIYF. The CDR3 DNA reads as TGTGCCAGCAGTGAGTCGGGGAGGAAGGACACCATATATTTT.

The J gene is TRBJ2-1, the V gene TRBV9; TRBD2 matches 10 bases. The J segment lost 1 base and the V segment lost 4 bases, leaving 5 bases of the junction unmatched. The CDR3 runs to 16 residues. Germline V gene lookup returns CDR1 SGDLS and CDR2 YYNGEE. The CDR3: CASSPQREGSYNEQFF. The CDR3 bases are TGTGCCAGCAGCCCTCAGCGGGAGGGTTCCTACAATGAGCAGTTCTTC.

The CDR3 region is CASSRPRGSYEQYF. The CDR3 region has the DNA TGTGCCAGCAGTAGACCTCGGGGCTCCTACGAGCAGTACTTC. The genes are TRBV28 and TRBJ2-7; a possible D gene is TRBD2 (5 bases). The CDR3 length is 14 residues. V lost 5 bases and J lost 0, with 11 bases in between. The germline V gene has CDR1 MDHEN and CDR2 SYDVKM.

The rearrangement uses TRBV7-3 and TRBJ1-2; D gene ambiguous. Germline V gene sequence: CDR1 SGHTA, CDR2 FQGTGA. This CDR3 region has 13 residues. V was clipped by 1 base and J by 7 bases, with 10 bases between them. CDR3 in DNA: TGTGCCAGCAGCTTAAACGCACAGCTTGGCTACACCTTC. Translating it yields CASSLNAQLGYTF.

This rearrangement joins TRBV7-9 to TRBJ2-7; the match to TRBD1 covers 7 bases. This CDR3 is built from 14 residues. V shed 7 bases, J shed 0 bases, and the junction held 6 bases outside the gene matches. Germline CDR1 SEHNR, CDR2 FQNEAQ (reference sequence). Written as DNA, the CDR3 is TGTGCCAGCACCGCCAGGGGGTCCTCCTACGAGCAGTACTTC. This sequence encodes CASTARGSSYEQYF.

The chain uses TRBV15 and TRBJ2-6; 11 nucleotides line up with TRBD1. Germline V gene sequence: CDR1 LNHNV, CDR2 YYDKDF (reference sequence). The CDR3 spans 19 residues. The J segment lost 1 base and the V segment lost 3 bases, leaving 8 bases of the junction unmatched. Here the CDR3 DNA reads TGTGCCACCAGCAGTGTCGAAGGGACAGGGGGATCTGGGGCCAACGTCCTGACTTTC. Amino acids: CATSSVEGTGGSGANVLTF.

The chain recombines TRBV3-1 (or the pseudogene TRBV3-2) with TRBJ2-7; 9 bases match TRBD1. Unmatched junction bases numbered 3, after V lost 1 base and J lost 2 bases. Looked up from germline, CDR1 is LGHDT and CDR2 is YNNKEL (reference sequence). CDR3 length: 15 amino acids. The CDR3 nucleotides read TGTGCCAGCAGCCAAGCGACAGGGGGAGCCTACGAGCAGTACTTC. It specifies CASSQATGGAYEQYF.

This chain uses TRBV6-6 with TRBJ2-3; 12 bases line up with TRBD2. Trimming cost V 2 bases and J 2 bases; bases outside gene matches: 2. The V gene's germline CDR1 is MNHNY and CDR2 SVGAGI (reference sequence). The CDR3 runs to 16 residues. In DNA form, the CDR3 reads TGTGCCAGCAGTTACCGACTAGCGGGGGCCACAGATACGCAGTATTTT. This codes for CASSYRLAGATDTQYF.

This chain connects TRBV9 to TRBJ2-1, with 8 bases identical to TRBD1. Germline V lookup: CDR1 SGDLS, CDR2 YYNGEE. J gave up 5 bases and V 0 bases, and 1 base lay outside the gene matches. The CDR3 runs to 14 residues. The CDR3 coding sequence is TGTGCCAGCAGCGTAGGACAGGGGCACAATGAGCAGTTCTTC. It translates to CASSVGQGHNEQFF.

V is TRBV29-1 and J is TRBJ2-1, with unresolved D. The CDR3 length is 13 residues. Germline V gene sequence: CDR1 SQVTM, CDR2 ANQGSEA. The V end lost 8 bases, the J end lost 4 bases, and 15 bases lay between the germline ends. The DNA for the CDR3 is TGCAGCATGCGCCTCACTTCGTACAATGAGCAGTTCTTC. Amino acid sequence: CSMRLTSYNEQFF.

V is TRBV9 and J is TRBJ2-5, with D perhaps matching TRBD2 (5 bases). The V end lost 3 bases, the J end lost 2 bases, and 11 bases lay between the germline ends. Germline V gives CDR1 SGDLS, CDR2 YYNGEE. The CDR3 covers 14 residues. CDR3 protein: CASSARGRQETQYF. The CDR3 DNA reads as TGTGCCAGCAGCGCCCGAGGGAGACAAGAGACCCAGTACTTC.

The V and J genes are TRBV9 and TRBJ2-2, with TRBD2 as a possible D gene (6 bases). V gave up 3 bases and J gave up 1 base, with 16 bases separating them. The CDR3 runs to 17 residues. CDR1 and CDR2 (germline): SGDLS, YYNGEE. DNA for the CDR3: TGTGCCAGCAGCGCAGGAGGGTGGGGCTTGAACACCGGGGAGCTGTTTTTT. This codes for CASSAGGWGLNTGELFF.

The rearrangement uses TRBV11-2 and TRBJ1-2, with D possibly matching TRBD1 (5 bases). Deletions cut 5 bases from V and 5 bases from J, with 30 bases between. The CDR3 totals 19 residues. Germline-derived CDR1 and CDR2 are SGHAT and FQNNGV. CDR3 in DNA: TGTGCCAGCAGCCCTCGACCGGGAGGACAAATCGAGATTGAGTATGGCTACACCTTC. Encoded protein: CASSPRPGGQIEIEYGYTF.

The chain combines TRBV10-3 with TRBJ2-5; possible D gene TRBD2, 6 bases. Germline CDR1 ENHRY, CDR2 SYGVKD. Deletions cut 4 bases from V and 2 bases from J, with 8 bases between. The CDR3 has 13 amino acids. CDR3 DNA sequence: TGTGCCATCAGTGTACGGGGGCAAGAGACCCAGTACTTC. Amino acids: CAISVRGQETQYF.

V usage is TRBV19 and J usage is TRBJ2-7; the D gene is possibly TRBD2 (6 bases). V gave up 11 bases and J gave up 0 bases, with 17 bases separating them. This CDR3 has 14 amino acids. Germline values: CDR1 LNHDA, CDR2 SQIVND (reference sequence). For the CDR3, the DNA is TGTGCCTCCCGAGCGGGCGGTAGCTCCTACGAGCAGTACTTC. It codes for CASRAGGSSYEQYF.

This clone is a singleton in its sample. The chain links TRBV12-3 or TRBV12-4 to TRBJ1-2; 7 positions agree with TRBD1. Trimming cost V 7 bases and J 8 bases; bases outside gene matches: 7. This CDR3 contains 12 residues. The CDR3 spells CASTTGTYGYTF. CDR3 nucleotide sequence: TGTGCCAGCACGACAGGGACCTACGGCTACACCTTC.

The V call is TRBV10-2, the J call TRBJ2-1; 8 nucleotides match TRBD2. The CDR3 covers 12 residues. After removal of 10 bases from V and 5 bases from J, the junction contained 4 bases not matched to a gene. Germline V gene data show CDR1 as WSHSY and CDR2 as SAAADI. CDR3 in amino acids: CAIGLAHNEQFF. The CDR3 region has the DNA TGCGCCATCGGACTAGCCCACAATGAGCAGTTCTTC.

The V call is TRBV9, the J call TRBJ2-2, with TRBD2 matching 15 bases. V was clipped by 4 bases and J by 7 bases; unmatched bases: 8. Germline V gives CDR1 SGDLS, CDR2 YYNGEE. The CDR3 covers 17 residues. DNA for the CDR3: TGTGCCAGCAGCCCCTCTGGGACTAGCGGGAGGTACGGGGAGCTGTTTTTT. Protein product: CASSPSGTSGRYGELFF. The whole variable domain, remainder taken from reference TRBV9 and TRBJ2-2, is DSGVTQTPKHLITATGQRVTLRCSPRSGDLSVYWYQQSLDQGLQFLIQYYNGEERAKGNILERFSAQQFPDLHSELNLSSLELGDSALYFCASSPSGTSGRYGELFFGEGSRLTVL.

This clone came up once. This rearrangement joins TRBV7-2 to TRBJ1-2; D may be TRBD1 (6 bases). V shed 1 base and J shed 8 bases, with 17 bases lying between them. CDR3 length: 15 amino acids. Germline-derived CDR1 and CDR2 are SGHTA and FQGNSA. The CDR3 region has the DNA TGTGCCAGCAGCTTAGACCCAGGGGCGTCTTCGGGCTACACCTTC. It yields the protein CASSLDPGASSGYTF.

The V gene is TRBV30, the J gene TRBJ2-7; weak D call: TRBD1 (6 bases). The germline V gene has CDR1 GTSNPN and CDR2 SVGIG (reference sequence). V was cut by 1 base and J by 2 bases, with 6 bases left in between. The CDR3 spans 12 residues. The CDR3 bases are TGTGCCTGGAGTGGGACAGCCTACGAGCAGTACTTC. The encoded protein is CAWSGTAYEQYF.

The gene calls are TRBV7-3 and TRBJ2-3, with 9 positions matching TRBD2. V shed 1 base and J 0 bases; nucleotides not matched to a gene: 2. Per germline, CDR1 SGHTA and CDR2 FQGTGA. The CDR3 is made up of 16 amino acids. The CDR3 DNA follows: TGTGCCAGCAGCTTAAGGACTAGCGAGAGCACAGATACGCAGTATTTT. Amino acid sequence: CASSLRTSESTDTQYF.

The chain employs TRBV11-3 and TRBJ2-3; 8 nucleotides agree with TRBD2. Germline CDR1 SGHNT, CDR2 YENEEA. The J segment lost 4 bases and the V segment lost 6 bases, leaving 6 bases of the junction unmatched. The CDR3 extends over 14 amino acids. The CDR3 reads CASRSSGSADTQYF. The CDR3 coding sequence is TGTGCCAGCAGATCCAGCGGGAGCGCAGATACGCAGTATTTT. Together with reference TRBV11-3 and TRBJ2-3, the CDR3 gives the full variable domain: EAGVVQSPRYKIIEKKQPVAFWCNPISGHNTLYWYLQNLGQGPELLIRYENEEAVDDSQLPKDRFSAERLKGVDSTLKIQPAELGDSAVYLCASRSSGSADTQYFGPGTRLTVL.

This CDR3 reads CASSTLAGTSNNSPLHF. The CDR3 DNA follows: TGTGCCAGCAGCACCTTGGCGGGGACCTCAAATAATTCACCCCTCCACTTT. J is TRBJ1-6 and V is TRBV5-6, with D perhaps matching TRBD1 (5 bases). This CDR3 contains 17 residues. CDR1 and CDR2 (germline): SGHDT, YYEEEE. The V gene lost 4 bases and the J gene lost 5 bases, with 19 bases spanning the gap.

This clone was detected a few times. This chain uses TRBV29-1 with TRBJ2-2; 7 bases match TRBD1. The junction had 4 bases not matched to a gene; V was cut back by 4 bases and J by 2 bases. The CDR3 loop spans 14 amino acids. Looked up from germline, CDR1 is SQVTM and CDR2 is ANQGSEA. This chain's CDR3 is CSVGTGHNTGELFF. The DNA for the CDR3 is TGCAGCGTTGGGACAGGTCACAACACCGGGGAGCTGTTTTTT.